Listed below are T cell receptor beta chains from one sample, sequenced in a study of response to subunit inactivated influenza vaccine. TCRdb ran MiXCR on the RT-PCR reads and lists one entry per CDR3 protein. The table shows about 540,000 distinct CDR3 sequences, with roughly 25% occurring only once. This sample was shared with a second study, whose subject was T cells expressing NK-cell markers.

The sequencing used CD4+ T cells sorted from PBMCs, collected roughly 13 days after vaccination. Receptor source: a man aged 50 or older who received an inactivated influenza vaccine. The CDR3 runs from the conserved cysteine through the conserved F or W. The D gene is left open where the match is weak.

cdr3_aa: CASRIGTRENYGYTF
j_call: TRBJ1-2
d_call: NA
v_call: TRBV6-1
cdr3_length: 15

cdr3_aa: CASSYLRETGELFF
j_call: TRBJ2-2
d_call: NA
v_call: TRBV28
cdr3_length: 14

cdr3_aa: CASTLMDTGELFF
j_call: TRBJ2-2
d_call: NA
v_call: TRBV9
cdr3_length: 13

cdr3_aa: CSPKEGSVTNEKLFF
j_call: TRBJ1-4
d_call: NA
v_call: TRBV20-1
cdr3_length: 15

cdr3_aa: CASSQEWDTRNYGYTF
j_call: TRBJ1-2
d_call: NA
v_call: TRBV3-1
cdr3_length: 16

cdr3_aa: CASSESLVAGGGEQYF
j_call: TRBJ2-7
d_call: TRBD2
v_call: TRBV25-1
cdr3_length: 16

cdr3_aa: CSARTGVAFHEQFF
j_call: TRBJ2-1
d_call: NA
v_call: TRBV20-1
cdr3_length: 14

cdr3_aa: CASSQDRTGNEKLFF
j_call: TRBJ1-4
d_call: TRBD1
v_call: TRBV3-1
cdr3_length: 15

cdr3_aa: CSARGQAPDTQYF
j_call: TRBJ2-3
d_call: NA
v_call: TRBV20-1
cdr3_length: 13

cdr3_aa: CSARGEGDRGYNEQFF
j_call: TRBJ2-1
d_call: TRBD1
v_call: TRBV20-1
cdr3_length: 16

cdr3_aa: CASSFGNPTDTQYF
j_call: TRBJ2-3
d_call: NA
v_call: TRBV7-2
cdr3_length: 14

cdr3_aa: CASIRRETSYNEQFF
j_call: TRBJ2-1
d_call: NA
v_call: TRBV7-9
cdr3_length: 15

cdr3_aa: CASSPGTGDCEQYF
j_call: TRBJ2-7
d_call: TRBD1
v_call: TRBV5-1
cdr3_length: 14

cdr3_aa: CASSQTSRSYEQYF
j_call: TRBJ2-7
d_call: NA
v_call: TRBV5-4
cdr3_length: 14

cdr3_aa: CASSSDYGQPYNEQFF
j_call: TRBJ2-1
d_call: NA
v_call: TRBV6-2/TRBV6-3
cdr3_length: 16

cdr3_aa: CASSLAQGGMETQYF
j_call: TRBJ2-5
d_call: NA
v_call: TRBV7-2
cdr3_length: 15

cdr3_aa: CASSSLAGSSYEQYF
j_call: TRBJ2-7
d_call: NA
v_call: TRBV28
cdr3_length: 15

cdr3_aa: CASSLGQARVSSYEQYF
j_call: TRBJ2-7
d_call: TRBD1
v_call: TRBV12-3/TRBV12-4
cdr3_length: 17

cdr3_aa: CATSELGHGELFF
j_call: TRBJ2-2
d_call: NA
v_call: TRBV24-1
cdr3_length: 13

cdr3_aa: CSASPPTSYEQYF
j_call: TRBJ2-7
d_call: NA
v_call: TRBV20-1
cdr3_length: 13

cdr3_aa: CSASSGVPDTQYF
j_call: TRBJ2-3
d_call: NA
v_call: TRBV20-1
cdr3_length: 13

cdr3_aa: CASSQDLRVGNDYGYTF
j_call: TRBJ1-2
d_call: NA
v_call: TRBV4-3
cdr3_length: 17

cdr3_aa: CASSYWGDKETQYF
j_call: TRBJ2-5
d_call: NA
v_call: TRBV6-2/TRBV6-3
cdr3_length: 14

cdr3_aa: CAISGTSTDTQYF
j_call: TRBJ2-3
d_call: NA
v_call: TRBV10-3
cdr3_length: 13

cdr3_aa: CASSYSSRGNTEAFF
j_call: TRBJ1-1
d_call: NA
v_call: TRBV6-5
cdr3_length: 15

cdr3_aa: CASSSMVGGAFGETQYF
j_call: TRBJ2-5
d_call: TRBD2
v_call: TRBV6-2/TRBV6-3
cdr3_length: 17

cdr3_aa: CASSIVGVVTDTQYF
j_call: TRBJ2-3
d_call: NA
v_call: TRBV4-1
cdr3_length: 15

cdr3_aa: CASSLLSQGNTGELFF
j_call: TRBJ2-2
d_call: NA
v_call: TRBV7-8
cdr3_length: 16

cdr3_aa: CASSVQRGPGELFF
j_call: TRBJ2-2
d_call: NA
v_call: TRBV12-3/TRBV12-4
cdr3_length: 14

cdr3_aa: CASSRGTGGEAFF
j_call: TRBJ1-1
d_call: TRBD1
v_call: TRBV18
cdr3_length: 13

cdr3_aa: CASSSRAANTGELFF
j_call: TRBJ2-2
d_call: NA
v_call: TRBV18
cdr3_length: 15

cdr3_aa: CASSQSAGGWETQYF
j_call: TRBJ2-5
d_call: TRBD2
v_call: TRBV4-3
cdr3_length: 15

cdr3_aa: CASSKRSDYGYTF
j_call: TRBJ1-2
d_call: NA
v_call: TRBV5-1
cdr3_length: 13

cdr3_aa: CASSRHQSTYEQYF
j_call: TRBJ2-7
d_call: NA
v_call: TRBV27
cdr3_length: 14

cdr3_aa: CSARGGVVAGELFF
j_call: TRBJ2-2
d_call: NA
v_call: TRBV20-1
cdr3_length: 14

cdr3_aa: CSARDQRQSSYEQYF
j_call: TRBJ2-7
d_call: NA
v_call: TRBV20-1
cdr3_length: 15

cdr3_aa: CASSGGGFGEQFF
j_call: TRBJ2-1
d_call: NA
v_call: TRBV6-2/TRBV6-3
cdr3_length: 13

cdr3_aa: CASSLEIRDREAAEAFF
j_call: TRBJ1-1
d_call: TRBD1
v_call: TRBV5-6
cdr3_length: 17

cdr3_aa: CASSATGQGTDTQYF
j_call: TRBJ2-3
d_call: TRBD1
v_call: TRBV7-2
cdr3_length: 15

cdr3_aa: CASSLFGGRALEQYF
j_call: TRBJ2-7
d_call: NA
v_call: TRBV7-2
cdr3_length: 15

cdr3_aa: CASSQTPWYEQYF
j_call: TRBJ2-7
d_call: NA
v_call: TRBV27
cdr3_length: 13

cdr3_aa: CSAMKSGRGLDTQYF
j_call: TRBJ2-3
d_call: TRBD2
v_call: TRBV20-1
cdr3_length: 15

cdr3_aa: CASSLNPRPTGELFF
j_call: TRBJ2-2
d_call: NA
v_call: TRBV7-3
cdr3_length: 15

cdr3_aa: CASSSSRDRFGTGELFF
j_call: TRBJ2-2
d_call: TRBD1
v_call: TRBV7-2
cdr3_length: 17

cdr3_aa: CSASSRRGAVETQYF
j_call: TRBJ2-5
d_call: NA
v_call: TRBV20-1
cdr3_length: 15

cdr3_aa: CASSHVQGRGPDTQYF
j_call: TRBJ2-3
d_call: NA
v_call: TRBV5-1
cdr3_length: 16

cdr3_aa: CSVRGIAYNEQFF
j_call: TRBJ2-1
d_call: NA
v_call: TRBV29-1
cdr3_length: 13

cdr3_aa: CASSLGGLAEAFF
j_call: TRBJ1-1
d_call: NA
v_call: TRBV7-9
cdr3_length: 13

cdr3_aa: CASRPGGPEAFF
j_call: TRBJ1-1
d_call: NA
v_call: TRBV12-3/TRBV12-4
cdr3_length: 12

cdr3_aa: CASTPGGSFTDTQYF
j_call: TRBJ2-3
d_call: TRBD2
v_call: TRBV6-1
cdr3_length: 15